A single sample is the source of the 10 T cell receptor beta chains below, sequenced in a study of cytomegalovirus exposure and HLA in healthy donors. 60 Vbeta and 13 Jbeta primers were used in PCR. The method was immunoSEQ multiplex PCR; TCRdb's version includes in-frame clones alone and lacks a portion of them. Among around 130,000 clones, around two thirds were seen once, and the ten largest hold roughly 1.9%. Sample: PBMCs. These TCRs come from a male donor in good health and CMV-seronegative.

This clone occurred a few times. CDR3 sequence reads: CASIPGGRETQYF. The CDR3 DNA sequence: TGTGCCAGCATCCCCGGGGGACGAGAGACCCAGTACTTC. The gene calls are TRBV2 and TRBJ2-5; possible D gene TRBD2, 6 bases. CDR3 length: 13 amino acids. Germline-derived CDR1 and CDR2 are SNHLY and FYNNEI. V lost 7 bases, J lost 4 bases, and 13 bases lay in between.

This clone came up a few times. The chain combines TRBV6-5 with TRBJ1-1, with a weak D call TRBD1 (5 bases). Trimming pared 7 bases from V and 2 bases from J, leaving 17 bases between. In germline, CDR1 is MNHEY, CDR2 SVGAGI. The CDR3 consists of 15 residues. The CDR3 DNA follows: TGTGCCAGCAACTTATTACAGGTTTCTAACACTGAAGCTTTCTTT. It yields the protein CASNLLQVSNTEAFF.

This chain uses TRBV29-1 with TRBJ2-2, with D tentatively TRBD1 (6 bases). Germline-derived CDR1 and CDR2 are SQVTM and ANQGSEA. The V gene lost 2 bases and the J gene lost 6 bases, with 19 bases spanning the gap. The CDR3 is 16 amino acids. The CDR3 loop reads CSVESILTGRPGELFF. In nucleotides, the CDR3 is TGCAGCGTTGAATCGATTTTAACAGGGCGTCCCGGGGAGCTGTTTTTT.

V is TRBV9 and J is TRBJ2-7, with D possibly matching TRBD2 (5 bases). V gave up 5 bases and J gave up 3 bases, with 12 bases separating them. The CDR3 consists of 13 residues. Germline CDR1 is SGDLS and CDR2 is YYNGEE. The CDR3 is CASSRSGIYEQYF. The CDR3 DNA follows: TGTGCCAGCAGTCGCTCCGGGATCTACGAGCAGTACTTC.

V is TRBV19 and J is TRBJ1-5; D uncertain. Germline V gene data show CDR1 as LNHDA and CDR2 as SQIVND (reference sequence). The CDR3 totals 14 residues. The V end was cut by 8 bases, the J end by 2 bases, with 13 bases between. The DNA of the CDR3 is TGTGCCAGTCTTCCTATTCGGGGCAATCAGCCCCAGCATTTT. Translating it yields CASLPIRGNQPQHF.

The genes are TRBV29-1 and TRBJ1-2, with a possible D match to TRBD1 (5 bases). CDR3 length equals 12 residues. With 3 bases removed from V and 8 bases from J, the gap between germline ends came to 13 bases. Germline CDR1 is SQVTM and CDR2 is ANQGSEA. CDR3 loop: CSVEKQGWGYTF. The CDR3 DNA follows: TGCAGCGTTGAGAAGCAGGGTTGGGGCTACACCTTC. The full variable domain, rest sourced from reference TRBV29-1 and TRBJ1-2, is SAVISQKPSRDICQRGTSLTIQCQVDSQVTMMFWYRQQPGQSLTLIATANQGSEATYESGFVIDKFPISRPNLTFSTLTVSNMSPEDSSIYLCSVEKQGWGYTFGSGTRLTVV.

The chain has TRBV28 and TRBJ1-4; 7 bases are shared with TRBD1. Germline V gives CDR1 MDHEN, CDR2 SYDVKM. This CDR3 has 16 residues. V was clipped by 5 bases and J by 0 bases; unmatched bases: 6. CDR3 loop: CASSTGTDATNEKLFF. The CDR3 DNA is TGTGCCAGCAGTACCGGGACAGATGCAACTAATGAAAAACTGTTTTTT.

The chain links TRBV7-3 to TRBJ2-2; TRBD1 aligns across 8 bases. The CDR3 covers 16 residues. Germline values: CDR1 SGHTA, CDR2 FQGTGA. The ends lost 4 bases at V and 4 bases at J; junction bases unmatched: 8. CDR3 in DNA: TGTGCCAGCAGCTCAGCAGGGGGCTTGGGCACCGGGGAGCTGTTTTTT. Translated: CASSSAGGLGTGELFF.

This clone came up a few times. V gene TRBV5-1 combines with J gene TRBJ1-4; 7 bases align to TRBD1. V lost 4 bases, J lost 7 bases, and 4 bases stayed unmatched. The CDR3 length is 13 residues. Germline assignment: CDR1 SGHRS and CDR2 YFSETQ. The CDR3 sequence is CASSTWTGEKLFF. The CDR3 region has the DNA TGCGCCAGCAGCACCTGGACAGGTGAAAAACTGTTTTTT.

This rearrangement joins TRBV12-5 to TRBJ2-5, with 10 bases that match TRBD1. Germline V gene sequence: CDR1 LGHNT, CDR2 FRNRAP. V dropped 6 bases and J dropped 5; count of bases not matched to a gene: 9. The CDR3 has 15 residues. The CDR3 reads CASGYGTGAGETQYF. CDR3 coding DNA: TGTGCTAGTGGCTACGGGACAGGGGCGGGGGAGACCCAGTACTTC.